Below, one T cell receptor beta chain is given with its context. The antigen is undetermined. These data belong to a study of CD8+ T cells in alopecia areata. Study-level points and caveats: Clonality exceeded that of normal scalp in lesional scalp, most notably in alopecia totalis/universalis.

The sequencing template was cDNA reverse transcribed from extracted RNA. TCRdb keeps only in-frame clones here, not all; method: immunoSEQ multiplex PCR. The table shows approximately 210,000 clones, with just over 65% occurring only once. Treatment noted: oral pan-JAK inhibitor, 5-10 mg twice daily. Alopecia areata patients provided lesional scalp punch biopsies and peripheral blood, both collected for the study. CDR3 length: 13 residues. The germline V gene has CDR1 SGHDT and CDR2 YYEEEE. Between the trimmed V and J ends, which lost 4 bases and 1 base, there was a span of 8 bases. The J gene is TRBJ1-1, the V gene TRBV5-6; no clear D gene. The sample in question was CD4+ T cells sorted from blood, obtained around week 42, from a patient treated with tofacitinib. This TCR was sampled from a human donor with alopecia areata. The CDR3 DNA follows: TGTGCCAGCAGCCCGATCCAGAACACTGAAGCTTTCTTT. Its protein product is CASSPIQNTEAFF.